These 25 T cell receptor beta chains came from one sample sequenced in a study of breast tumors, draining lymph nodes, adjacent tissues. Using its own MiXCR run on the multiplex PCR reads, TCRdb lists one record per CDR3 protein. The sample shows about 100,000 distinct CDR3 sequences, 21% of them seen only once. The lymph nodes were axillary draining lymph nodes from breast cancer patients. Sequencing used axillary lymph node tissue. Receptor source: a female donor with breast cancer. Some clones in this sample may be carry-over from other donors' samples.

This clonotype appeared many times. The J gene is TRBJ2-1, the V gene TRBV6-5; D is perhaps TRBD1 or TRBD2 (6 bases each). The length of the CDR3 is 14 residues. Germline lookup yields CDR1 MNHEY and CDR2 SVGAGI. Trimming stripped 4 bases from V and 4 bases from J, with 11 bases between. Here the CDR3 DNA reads TGTGCCAGCAGTTCCGGGGGCCGATACAATGAGCAGTTCTTC. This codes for CASSSGGRYNEQFF.

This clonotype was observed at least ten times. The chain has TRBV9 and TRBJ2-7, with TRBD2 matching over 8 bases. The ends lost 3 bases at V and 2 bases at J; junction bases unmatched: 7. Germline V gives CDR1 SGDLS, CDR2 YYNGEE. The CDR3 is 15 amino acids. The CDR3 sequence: CASSAPGLVAYEQYF. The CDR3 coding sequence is TGTGCCAGCAGCGCCCCGGGACTAGTTGCCTACGAGCAGTACTTC.

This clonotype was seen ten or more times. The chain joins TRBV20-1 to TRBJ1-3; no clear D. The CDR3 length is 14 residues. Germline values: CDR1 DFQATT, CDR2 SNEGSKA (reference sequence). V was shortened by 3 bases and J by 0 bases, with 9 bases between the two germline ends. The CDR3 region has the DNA TGCAGTGCTAGGAACGCCGACTCTGGAAACACCATATATTTT. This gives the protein CSARNADSGNTIYF.

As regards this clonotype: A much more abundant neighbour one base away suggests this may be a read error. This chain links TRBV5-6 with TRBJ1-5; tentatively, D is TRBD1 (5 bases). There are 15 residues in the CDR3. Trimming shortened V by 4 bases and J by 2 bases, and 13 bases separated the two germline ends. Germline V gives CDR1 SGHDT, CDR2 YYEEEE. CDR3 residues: CASSRGGDGNQPQHF. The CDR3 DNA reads TGTGCCAGCAGCCGGGGAGGGGATGGCAATCAGCCCCAGCATTTT.

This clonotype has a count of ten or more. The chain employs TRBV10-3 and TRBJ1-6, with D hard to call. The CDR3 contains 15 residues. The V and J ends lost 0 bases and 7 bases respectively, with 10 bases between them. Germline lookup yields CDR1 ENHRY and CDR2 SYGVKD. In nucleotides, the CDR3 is TGTGCCATCAGTGAGTCGTCGGTTGACAATTCACCCCTCCACTTT. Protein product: CAISESSVDNSPLHF.

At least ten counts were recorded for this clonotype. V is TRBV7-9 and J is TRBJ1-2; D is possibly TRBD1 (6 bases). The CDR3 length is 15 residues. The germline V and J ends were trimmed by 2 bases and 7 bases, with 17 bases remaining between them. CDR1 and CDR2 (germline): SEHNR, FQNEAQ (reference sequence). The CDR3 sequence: CASSLSAGDLGGYTF. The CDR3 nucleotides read TGTGCCAGCAGCTTATCGGCAGGGGATCTCGGTGGCTACACCTTC.

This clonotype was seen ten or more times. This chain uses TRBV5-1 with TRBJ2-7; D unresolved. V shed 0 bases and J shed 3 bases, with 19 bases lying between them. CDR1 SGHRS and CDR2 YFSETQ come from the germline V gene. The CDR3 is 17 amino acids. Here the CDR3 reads CASSLGPTTRRRYEQYF. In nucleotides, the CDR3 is TGCGCCAGCAGCTTGGGTCCTACCACTCGGCGGCGCTACGAGCAGTACTTC.

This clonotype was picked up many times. The CDR3 spells CSVSRLGQGAETQYF. As DNA, the CDR3 is TGCAGTGTCAGCAGACTGGGACAAGGGGCAGAGACCCAGTACTTC. The chain combines TRBV20-1 with TRBJ2-5; D possibly corresponds to TRBD1 (6 bases). The V end lost 7 bases, the J end lost 4 bases, and 22 bases lay between the germline ends. The length of the CDR3 is 15 residues. Per the germline V gene, CDR1 is DFQATT and CDR2 is SNEGSKA (reference sequence).

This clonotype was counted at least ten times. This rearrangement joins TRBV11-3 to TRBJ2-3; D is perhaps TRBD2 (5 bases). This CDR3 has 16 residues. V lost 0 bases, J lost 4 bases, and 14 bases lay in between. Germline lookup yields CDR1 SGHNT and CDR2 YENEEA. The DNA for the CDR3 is TGTGCCAGCAGCTTAGACCCCACGGCCGGGGCAGATACGCAGTATTTT. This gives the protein CASSLDPTAGADTQYF.

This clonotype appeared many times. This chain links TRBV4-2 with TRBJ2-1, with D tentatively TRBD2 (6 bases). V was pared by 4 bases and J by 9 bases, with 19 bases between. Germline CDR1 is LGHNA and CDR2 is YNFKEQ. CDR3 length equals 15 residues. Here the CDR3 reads CASSPGSTRSGEQFF. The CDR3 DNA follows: TGTGCCAGCAGCCCAGGGTCGACTAGAAGTGGTGAGCAGTTCTTC.

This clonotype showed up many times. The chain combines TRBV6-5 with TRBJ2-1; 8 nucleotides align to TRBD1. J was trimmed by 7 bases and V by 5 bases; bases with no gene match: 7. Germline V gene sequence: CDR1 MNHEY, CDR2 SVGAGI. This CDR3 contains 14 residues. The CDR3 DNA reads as TGTGCCAGCAGTCCCCAGGGGGCGCGGAATGAGCAGTTCTTC. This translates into CASSPQGARNEQFF.

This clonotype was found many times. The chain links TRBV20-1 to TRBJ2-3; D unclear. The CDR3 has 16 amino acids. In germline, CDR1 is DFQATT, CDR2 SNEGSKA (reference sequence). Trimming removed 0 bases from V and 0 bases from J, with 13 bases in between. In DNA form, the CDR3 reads TGCAGTGCTAGAGATTACGCCGTGTCTAGCACAGATACGCAGTATTTT. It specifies CSARDYAVSSTDTQYF.

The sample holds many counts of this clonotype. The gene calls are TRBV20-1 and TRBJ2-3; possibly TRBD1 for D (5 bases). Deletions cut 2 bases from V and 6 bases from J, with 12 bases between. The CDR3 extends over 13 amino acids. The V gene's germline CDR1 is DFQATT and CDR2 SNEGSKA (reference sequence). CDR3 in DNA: TGCAGTGCTAGATCCCAGGGTGGCGATACGCAGTATTTT. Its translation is CSARSQGGDTQYF.

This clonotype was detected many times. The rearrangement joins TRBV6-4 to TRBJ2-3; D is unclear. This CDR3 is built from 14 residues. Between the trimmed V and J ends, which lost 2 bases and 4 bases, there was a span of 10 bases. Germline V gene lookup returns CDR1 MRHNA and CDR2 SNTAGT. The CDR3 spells CASSDNVFADTQYF. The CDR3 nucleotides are TGTGCCAGCAGTGACAACGTTTTTGCAGATACGCAGTATTTT.

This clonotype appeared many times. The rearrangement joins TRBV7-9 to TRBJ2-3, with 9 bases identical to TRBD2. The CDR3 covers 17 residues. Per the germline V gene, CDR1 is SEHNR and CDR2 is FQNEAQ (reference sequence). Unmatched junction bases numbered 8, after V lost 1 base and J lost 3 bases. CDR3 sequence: CASSLGTSARRTDTQYF. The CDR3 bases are TGTGCCAGCAGCTTAGGGACTAGCGCTCGAAGGACAGATACGCAGTATTTT.

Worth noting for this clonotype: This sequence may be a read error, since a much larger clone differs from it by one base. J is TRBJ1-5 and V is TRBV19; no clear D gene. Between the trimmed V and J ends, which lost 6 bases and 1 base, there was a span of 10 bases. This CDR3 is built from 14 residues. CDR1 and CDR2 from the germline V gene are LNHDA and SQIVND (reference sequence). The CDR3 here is CASRAGPSNQPQHF. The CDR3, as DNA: TGTGCCAGTAGGGCAGGACCCAGCAATCAGCCCCAGCATTTT.

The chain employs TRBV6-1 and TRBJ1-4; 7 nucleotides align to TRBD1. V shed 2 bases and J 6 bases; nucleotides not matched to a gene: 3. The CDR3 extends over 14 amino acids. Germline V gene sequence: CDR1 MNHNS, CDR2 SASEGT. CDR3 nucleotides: TGTGCCAGCAGTGAACGAGGGGGCGATGAAAAACTGTTTTTT. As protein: CASSERGGDEKLFF.

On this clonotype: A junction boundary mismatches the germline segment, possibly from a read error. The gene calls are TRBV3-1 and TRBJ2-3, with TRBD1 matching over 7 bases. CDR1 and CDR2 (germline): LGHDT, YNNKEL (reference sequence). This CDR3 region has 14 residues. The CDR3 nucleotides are TGTACCAGCAGCCCCCGGGACAGTCCCGATACGCAGTATTTT. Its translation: CTSSPRDSPDTQYF.

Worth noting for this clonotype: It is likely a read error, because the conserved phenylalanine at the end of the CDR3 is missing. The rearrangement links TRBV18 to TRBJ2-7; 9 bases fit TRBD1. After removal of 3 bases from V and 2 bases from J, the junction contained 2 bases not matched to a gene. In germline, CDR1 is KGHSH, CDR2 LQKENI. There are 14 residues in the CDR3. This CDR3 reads CASSPGTGTYEQYY. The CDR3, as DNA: TGTGCCAGCTCACCCGGGACAGGGACCTACGAGCAGTACTAC.

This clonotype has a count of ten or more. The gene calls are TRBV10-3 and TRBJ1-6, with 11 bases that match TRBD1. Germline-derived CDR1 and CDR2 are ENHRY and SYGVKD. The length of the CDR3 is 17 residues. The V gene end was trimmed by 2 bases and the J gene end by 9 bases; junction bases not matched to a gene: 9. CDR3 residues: CAISERRDRGYSSPLHF. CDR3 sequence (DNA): TGTGCCATCAGTGAGCGGAGGGACAGGGGGTACAGTTCACCCCTCCACTTT.

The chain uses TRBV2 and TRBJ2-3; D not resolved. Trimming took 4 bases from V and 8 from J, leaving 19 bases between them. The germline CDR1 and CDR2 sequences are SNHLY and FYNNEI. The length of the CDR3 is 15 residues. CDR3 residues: CASSVRRFGAVTQYF. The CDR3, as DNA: TGTGCCAGCAGTGTTCGCAGGTTTGGCGCAGTTACGCAGTATTTT.

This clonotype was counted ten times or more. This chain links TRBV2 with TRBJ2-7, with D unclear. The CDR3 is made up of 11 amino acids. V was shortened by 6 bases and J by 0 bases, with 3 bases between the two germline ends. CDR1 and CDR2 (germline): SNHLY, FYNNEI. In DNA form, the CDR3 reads TGTGCCAGCAGGAGCTCCTACGAGCAGTACTTC. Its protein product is CASRSSYEQYF.

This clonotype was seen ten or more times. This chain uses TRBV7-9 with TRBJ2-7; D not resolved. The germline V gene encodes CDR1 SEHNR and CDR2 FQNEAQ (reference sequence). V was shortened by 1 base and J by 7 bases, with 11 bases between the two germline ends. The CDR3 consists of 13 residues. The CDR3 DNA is TGTGCCAGCAGCTTAGAAGTTGTTGGGGAGCAGTACTTC. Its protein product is CASSLEVVGEQYF. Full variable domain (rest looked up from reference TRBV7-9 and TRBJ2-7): DTGVSQNPRHKITKRGQNVTFRCDPISEHNRLYWYRQTLGQGPEFLTYFQNEAQLEKSRLLSDRFSAERPKGSFSTLEIQRTEQGDSAMYLCASSLEVVGEQYFGPGTRLTVT.

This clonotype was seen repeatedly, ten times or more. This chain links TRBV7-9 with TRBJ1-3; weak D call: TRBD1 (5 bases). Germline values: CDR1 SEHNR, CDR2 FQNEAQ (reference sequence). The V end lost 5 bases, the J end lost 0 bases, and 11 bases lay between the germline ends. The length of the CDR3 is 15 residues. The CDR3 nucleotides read TGTGCCAGCAGCCCGCCAGGGATCTCTGGAAACACCATATATTTT. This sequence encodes CASSPPGISGNTIYF.

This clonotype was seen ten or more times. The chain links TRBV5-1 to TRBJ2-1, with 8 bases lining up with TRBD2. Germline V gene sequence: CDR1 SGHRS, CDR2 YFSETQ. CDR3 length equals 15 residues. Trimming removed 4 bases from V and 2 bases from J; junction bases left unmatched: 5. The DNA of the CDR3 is TGCGCCAGCAGCCTTAGCGGGAATCCCTACAATGAGCAGTTCTTC. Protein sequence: CASSLSGNPYNEQFF.